This T cell receptor (beta chain) was captured in a study of CD8 T cells in Susac syndrome. It was with random hexamers that about 0.45 to 1 ug RNA was reverse transcribed. From the immunoSEQ multiplex PCR reads, TCRdb called clonotypes with MiXCR, one entry per CDR3 protein. The sample lists more than 100,000 distinct CDR3 sequences, roughly 80% occurring once. TEMRA cells were enriched by FACS, and CD4+ and CD8+ T cells were negatively isolated. General observations from the study: The study's TCR sequencing and HLA analysis covered a relatively small number of individuals, and the study acknowledged this.

The ends were cut back, 3 bases at V and 5 bases at J, with 11 bases in the middle. The CDR3 totals 15 residues. The V gene's germline CDR1 is MDHEN and CDR2 SYDVKM. Concerning this clonotype: Its specificity is not known.

The genes are TRBV28 and TRBJ1-6; TRBD1 might be the D (6 bases). This TCR came from a human donor with multiple sclerosis. The specimen sequenced was CD8+ T cells from PBMCs. For the CDR3, the DNA is TGTGCCAGCAGTTTCGGGGGGCGGGATAATTCACCCCTCCACTTT. Protein product: CASSFGGRDNSPLHF.